Shown below are 24 T cell receptor beta chains from a single sample sequenced in a study of blood T cell repertoires in COVID-19. The assay was immunoSEQ multiplex PCR, and TCRdb's table has in-frame clones only and misses some. The table includes about 41,000 clones, about 80% detected once. Sequenced sample: peripheral blood. The origin of the receptors is a woman older than 75 with acute or convalescent COVID-19.

The chain employs TRBV7-2 and TRBJ2-3, with 7 bases matching TRBD2. The germline CDR1 and CDR2 sequences are SGHTA and FQGNSA. The CDR3 runs 15 residues. Trimming took 2 bases from V and 5 from J; bases not matched to a gene: 7. The CDR3 here is CASSLMGGSQDTQYF. The CDR3 bases are TGTGCCAGCAGCTTAATGGGGGGGTCCCAAGATACGCAGTATTTT. Supplemented by reference TRBV7-2 and TRBJ2-3, the full variable domain reads GAGVSQSPSNKVTEKGKDVELRCDPISGHTALYWYRQSLGQGLEFLIYFQGNSAPDKSGLPSDRFSAERTGGSVSTLTIQRTQQEDSAVYLCASSLMGGSQDTQYFGPGTRLTVL.

This chain joins TRBV12-3 or TRBV12-4 and TRBJ1-5, with D uncertain. Trimming stripped 6 bases from V and 3 bases from J, with 9 bases between. The CDR3 covers 13 residues. In DNA form, the CDR3 reads TGTGCCAGCAGCCTTTCCCTCAATCAGCCCCAGCATTTT. Protein product: CASSLSLNQPQHF.

This sequence joins TRBV5-1 and TRBJ2-3; the match to TRBD2 covers 8 bases. There are 13 residues in the CDR3. V was clipped by 8 bases and J by 0 bases; unmatched bases: 2. Germline loops: CDR1 SGHRS, CDR2 YFSETQ. CDR3 sequence (DNA): TGCGCCAGTTCGGGGGGGAGCACAGATACGCAGTATTTT. It is translated as CASSGGSTDTQYF.

V gene TRBV12-5 combines with J gene TRBJ1-1; D is uncertain. Trimming took 5 bases from V and 0 from J, leaving 13 bases between them. The germline V gene has CDR1 LGHNT and CDR2 FRNRAP. This CDR3 has 15 amino acids. The CDR3: CASGIRTGLNTEAFF. The DNA for the CDR3 is TGTGCTAGTGGTATCCGGACGGGGTTGAACACTGAAGCTTTCTTT.

This clone was counted a few times. The chain joins TRBV7-9 to TRBJ2-7; D may be TRBD1 (6 bases). In germline, CDR1 is SEHNR, CDR2 FQNEAQ (reference sequence). Trimming took 4 bases from V and 12 from J, leaving 13 bases between them. This CDR3 has 11 amino acids. CDR3 sequence reads: CASSWDNHLYF. CDR3 coding DNA: TGTGCCAGCAGCTGGGACAATCATCTGTACTTC.

The chain joins TRBV6-2 or TRBV6-3 to TRBJ2-2; 7 bases map to TRBD2. Germline loops: CDR1 MNHEY, CDR2 SVGEGT. The CDR3 is made up of 16 amino acids. Trimming removed 2 bases from V and 3 bases from J; junction bases left unmatched: 6. The CDR3 DNA sequence: TGTGCCAGCAGTTACGAGGGCGGGAGATACACCGGGGAGCTGTTTTTT. It codes for CASSYEGGRYTGELFF.

The chain is built from TRBV2 and TRBJ1-4; D may be TRBD1 (6 bases). Trimming shortened V by 7 bases and J by 5 bases, and 14 bases separated the two germline ends. This CDR3 comprises 14 residues. CDR1 SNHLY and CDR2 FYNNEI come from the germline V gene. Here the CDR3 DNA reads TGTGCCAGCAAGATAGGACAGCCCAATGAAAAACTGTTTTTT. It yields the protein CASKIGQPNEKLFF.

The chain employs TRBV5-6 and TRBJ1-2; 9 bases map to TRBD1. V dropped 9 bases and J dropped 7; count of bases not matched to a gene: 10. This CDR3 spans 13 amino acids. Germline CDR1 and CDR2: SGHDT and YYEEEE. The DNA of the CDR3 is TGTGCCACCGCCATCCGGGACAGGGCTGGCTACACCTTC. Translated, it gives CATAIRDRAGYTF.

This clone was detected once. The chain employs TRBV5-5 and TRBJ2-7; 10 bases map to TRBD1. The CDR3 has 14 residues. After removal of 3 bases from V and 4 bases from J, the junction contained 4 bases not matched to a gene. Germline V gene data show CDR1 as SGHKS and CDR2 as YYEKEE (reference sequence). DNA for the CDR3: TGTGCCAGCAGCTCGGGACAGGGGATTTACGAGCAGTACTTC. This translates into CASSSGQGIYEQYF.

This clone was seen a single time. This chain links TRBV9 with TRBJ2-1; the D gene is possibly TRBD1 (6 bases). The germline gives CDR1 SGDLS, CDR2 YYNGEE. The ends were cut back, 0 bases at V and 9 bases at J, with 16 bases in the middle. This CDR3 region has 15 residues. The CDR3 here is CASSVAVGVGAEQFF. DNA of the CDR3: TGTGCCAGCAGCGTAGCGGTGGGCGTGGGGGCTGAGCAGTTCTTC.

In this sample, this clone turned up once. The V and J genes are TRBV7-2 and TRBJ1-1; maybe TRBD1 (5 bases). V was shortened by 1 base and J by 12 bases, with 12 bases between the two germline ends. This CDR3 has 12 amino acids. Germline CDR1 SGHTA, CDR2 FQGNSA. Here the CDR3 DNA reads TGTGCCAGCAGCTTAGAGCCAGGGTCGACTTTCTTT. The encoded protein is CASSLEPGSTFF.

The chain joins TRBV2 to TRBJ2-2, with 11 bases that match TRBD2. CDR1 is SNHLY, CDR2 FYNNEI, per germline. J gave up 6 bases and V 6 bases, and 6 bases lay outside the gene matches. The CDR3 contains 15 residues. The CDR3 DNA reads as TGTGCCAGCAGCACGCTTAGCGGGGGGGCCGGGGAGCTGTTTTTT. Protein product: CASSTLSGGAGELFF.

The rearrangement uses TRBV11-3 and TRBJ1-2; 10 bases are a match to TRBD1. The CDR3 covers 15 residues. V lost 5 bases and J lost 3; bases outside the gene matches: 6. Germline V gene data show CDR1 as SGHNT and CDR2 as YENEEA. The CDR3 sequence is CASSAGTGVDYGYTF. In nucleotides, the CDR3 is TGTGCCAGCAGCGCCGGGACAGGGGTAGACTATGGCTACACCTTC.

The chain recombines TRBV2 with TRBJ2-1; 11 bases map to TRBD2. The germline V gene has CDR1 SNHLY and CDR2 FYNNEI. This CDR3 contains 13 residues. V lost 7 bases and J lost 7; bases outside the gene matches: 3. CDR3 residues: CASNLAGGNEQFF. DNA for the CDR3: TGTGCCAGCAATCTAGCGGGGGGTAATGAGCAGTTCTTC.

This chain links TRBV6-4 with TRBJ2-3; 8 nucleotides agree with TRBD2. The CDR3 is made up of 14 amino acids. V trimming: 6 bases; J trimming: 4 bases; junction bases outside the gene matches: 6. The germline CDR1 and CDR2 sequences are MRHNA and SNTAGT. Here the CDR3 DNA reads TGTGCCAGCAGATTATCAGCGGGGGCAGATACGCAGTATTTT. Its protein is CASRLSAGADTQYF.

The chain's CDR3 is CASSTRTANSPLHF. CDR3 nucleotides: TGTGCCAGCAGCACCCGGACTGCCAATTCACCCCTCCACTTT. The gene calls are TRBV3-1 (or the pseudogene TRBV3-2) and TRBJ1-6; D uncertain. CDR3 length: 14 residues. CDR1 and CDR2 from the germline V gene are LGHDT and YNNKEL (reference sequence). Trimming pared 5 bases from V and 7 bases from J, leaving 12 bases between.

J is TRBJ2-5 and V is TRBV4-2; 8 bases match TRBD1. The V gene end was trimmed by 1 base and the J gene end by 1 base; junction bases not matched to a gene: 8. The germline CDR1 and CDR2 sequences are LGHNA and YNFKEQ. The CDR3 sequence is 17 residues long. CDR3 protein: CASSQVGQGAPQETQYF. The CDR3 DNA reads as TGTGCCAGCAGCCAAGTCGGGCAGGGGGCGCCCCAAGAGACCCAGTACTTC.

This chain joins TRBV7-2 and TRBJ2-1; D may be TRBD2 (6 bases). Germline lookup yields CDR1 SGHTA and CDR2 FQGNSA. V was pared by 5 bases and J by 5 bases, with 16 bases between. The length of the CDR3 is 15 residues. The CDR3 bases are TGTGCCAGCAGCCCTCTGGAGGGCAGCCACAATGAGCAGTTCTTC. Its translation is CASSPLEGSHNEQFF.

This clone was observed a few times. The chain has TRBV2 and TRBJ1-4, with a possible D match to TRBD1 (6 bases). This CDR3 region has 15 residues. Germline assignment: CDR1 SNHLY and CDR2 FYNNEI. Between the trimmed V and J ends, which lost 0 bases and 7 bases, there was a span of 12 bases. CDR3 nucleotide sequence: TGTGCCAGCAGTGAAGCGGGACATCCCAGTGAAAAACTGTTTTTT. Protein sequence: CASSEAGHPSEKLFF.

The chain employs TRBV5-6 and TRBJ1-2, with TRBD1 matching 12 bases. Germline CDR1 and CDR2: SGHDT and YYEEEE. V trimming: 4 bases; J trimming: 5 bases; junction bases outside the gene matches: 9. The CDR3 runs to 16 residues. The CDR3 bases are TGTGCCAGCAGCGTACCGGGACAGGGGGCGAGGTATGGCTACACCTTC. Its protein product is CASSVPGQGARYGYTF.

The gene calls are TRBV18 and TRBJ1-1; no firm D call. This CDR3 comprises 13 residues. CDR1 and CDR2 from the germline V gene are KGHSH and LQKENI. V gave up 6 bases and J gave up 3 bases, with 11 bases separating them. The CDR3 here is CASSGREDTEAFF. The CDR3 nucleotides read TGTGCCAGCTCTGGACGGGAGGACACTGAAGCTTTCTTT.

The rearrangement joins TRBV28 to TRBJ1-3; tentatively, D is TRBD1 (5 bases). The CDR3 runs to 15 residues. Germline V gene sequence: CDR1 MDHEN, CDR2 SYDVKM. V lost 8 bases and J lost 0, with 14 bases in between. This chain's CDR3 is CASGQQALSGNTIYF. Written as DNA, the CDR3 is TGTGCCAGCGGCCAACAGGCACTCTCTGGAAACACCATATATTTT.

The genes are TRBV18 and TRBJ2-6; TRBD1 agrees at 7 bases. V dropped 3 bases and J dropped 0; count of bases not matched to a gene: 2. The CDR3 totals 16 residues. The germline CDR1 and CDR2 sequences are KGHSH and LQKENI. CDR3 sequence reads: CASSPDRISGANVLTF. In DNA form, the CDR3 reads TGTGCCAGCTCACCGGACAGGATCTCTGGGGCCAACGTCCTGACTTTC.

V usage is TRBV3-1 (or the pseudogene TRBV3-2) and J usage is TRBJ1-2, with 7 bases fitting TRBD1. V lost 1 base and J lost 2; bases outside the gene matches: 7. The CDR3 totals 16 residues. From germline, CDR1 is LGHDT and CDR2 YNNKEL (reference sequence). In DNA, the CDR3 is TGTGCCAGCAGCCAAGGATCGGAGGGGGCAAACTATGGCTACACCTTC. Translating gives CASSQGSEGANYGYTF.